Listed here are 27 T cell receptor beta chains from one sample, sequenced in a study of breast tumors, draining lymph nodes, adjacent tissues. Axillary draining lymph nodes of breast cancer patients supplied the node samples. In TCRdb, the multiplex PCR reads were re-called with MiXCR into one record per CDR3 protein. This sample has some 130,000 distinct CDR3 sequences, with 15% to 20% found just once. The sequenced sample was axillary lymph node tissue. Receptors originate from a female donor with breast cancer. Some clones in this sample may be carry-over from other donors' samples.

At least ten counts were recorded for this clonotype. The chain has TRBV5-5 and TRBJ1-5; the D is unclear. CDR3 length: 16 amino acids. The germline V gene encodes CDR1 SGHKS and CDR2 YYEKEE (reference sequence). V lost 1 base, J lost 0 bases, and 11 bases lay in between. Written as DNA, the CDR3 is TGTGCCAGCAGCTTGATTTCGGGGTATAGCAATCAGCCCCAGCATTTT. Its protein is CASSLISGYSNQPQHF.

This clonotype was detected many times. The chain links TRBV7-3 to TRBJ1-2, with TRBD1 matching 7 bases. The CDR3 has 13 residues. Germline V lookup: CDR1 SGHTA, CDR2 FQGTGA. V gave up 5 bases and J gave up 4 bases; unmatched junction bases: 4. CDR3 nucleotide sequence: TGTGCCAGCAGCAAAGACAGGGCCTATGGCTACACCTTC. Protein: CASSKDRAYGYTF.

As regards this clonotype: A much larger clone differs by one base, so this may be a read error. The chain employs TRBV7-9 and TRBJ1-4; no definite D call. CDR3 size: 15 residues. CDR1 is SEHNR, CDR2 FQNEAQ, per germline (reference sequence). Trimming stripped 1 base from V and 7 bases from J, with 13 bases between. The CDR3 here is CASSLVEERFEKLFF. The CDR3 nucleotides are TGTGCCAGCAGCTTAGTCGAAGAGCGATTTGAAAAACTGTTTTTT.

To note about this clonotype: A much larger clone sits a single nucleotide away, making a read error possible. This sequence joins TRBV6-6 and TRBJ1-4; D is ambiguous. The germline V gene encodes CDR1 MNHNY and CDR2 SVGAGI (reference sequence). This CDR3 has 13 residues. CDR3 DNA: TGTGCCAGCGGTTACTCCACCTCTGAAAAACTGTTTTTT. As protein: CASGYSTSEKLFF.

This clonotype has at least ten counts. The V gene is TRBV6-6, the J gene TRBJ2-5, with 7 bases identical to TRBD2. The germline V gene has CDR1 MNHNY and CDR2 SVGAGI (reference sequence). CDR3 length equals 14 residues. The V gene end was trimmed by 10 bases and the J gene end by 4 bases; junction bases not matched to a gene: 12. CDR3 bases: TGTGCCACCACAGATGCGGGAGCATTAGAGACCCAGTACTTC. Translating gives CATTDAGALETQYF.

This clonotype was detected many times. This chain joins TRBV4-1 and TRBJ2-7, with TRBD1 as a possible D gene (6 bases). V was cut by 1 base and J by 0 bases, with 19 bases left in between. The CDR3 length is 18 residues. Germline CDR1 is MGHRA and CDR2 is YSYEKL. CDR3 protein: CASSQVDLGHLSSYEQYF. The CDR3 coding sequence is TGCGCCAGCAGCCAAGTTGATTTGGGACACCTGAGCTCCTACGAGCAGTACTTC.

In its sample, this clonotype was seen once. One end of the junction varies from germline; a read error may be responsible. As DNA, the CDR3 is TGTGCCGGCAGCTATTCGAGGACTAGCGGGAGGAATGTGGGATACGGGGAGCTGTTTTTT. Its protein is CAGSYSRTSGRNVGYGELFF. This chain uses TRBV7-2 with TRBJ2-2; TRBD2 aligns across 14 bases. Germline loops: CDR1 SGHTA, CDR2 FQGNSA. The CDR3 sequence is 20 residues long.

This clonotype was seen many times. The V gene is TRBV24-1, the J gene TRBJ2-5; either TRBD1 or TRBD2 may fit D (5 bases each). V lost 4 bases, J lost 1 base, and 12 bases lay in between. Germline V CDR1 and CDR2: KGHDR, SFDVKD. The CDR3 length is 15 residues. The CDR3 protein is CATSDPQGRQETQYF. CDR3 DNA sequence: TGTGCCACCAGTGACCCTCAGGGACGCCAAGAGACCCAGTACTTC.

The chain couples TRBV19 to TRBJ2-2; 9 positions agree with TRBD1. The germline gives CDR1 LNHDA, CDR2 SQIVND (reference sequence). V lost 5 bases, J lost 1 base, and 2 bases stayed unmatched. The CDR3 extends over 15 amino acids. Here the CDR3 reads CASSWDRVNTGELFF. The CDR3 nucleotides read TGTGCCAGTAGTTGGGACAGGGTGAACACCGGGGAGCTGTTTTTT.

V usage is TRBV20-1 and J usage is TRBJ1-5; D remains unclear. This CDR3 contains 14 residues. Germline CDR1 and CDR2: DFQATT and SNEGSKA (reference sequence). V lost 0 bases to trimming and J lost 4 bases, with 10 bases between them. This CDR3 reads CSARDPVGNQPQHF. The CDR3 DNA reads as TGCAGTGCTAGAGACCCGGTAGGGAATCAGCCCCAGCATTTT.

This clonotype was seen a few times. This chain uses TRBV7-2 with TRBJ1-2; the match to TRBD1 covers 7 bases. Germline V gene sequence: CDR1 SGHTA, CDR2 FQGNSA. After removal of 5 bases from V and 7 bases from J, the junction contained 13 bases not matched to a gene. There are 15 residues in the CDR3. As DNA, the CDR3 is TGTGCCAGCAGCGGGGGAGGGGGCTCCCGGGGTGGCTACACCTTC. Translation: CASSGGGGSRGGYTF. The whole variable domain, filled in from reference TRBV7-2 and TRBJ1-2, reads GAGVSQSPSNKVTEKGKDVELRCDPISGHTALYWYRQSLGQGLEFLIYFQGNSAPDKSGLPSDRFSAERTGGSVSTLTIQRTQQEDSAVYLCASSGGGGSRGGYTFGSGTRLTVV.

The genes are TRBV9 and TRBJ1-1, with D perhaps matching TRBD1 (6 bases). The CDR3 spans 15 residues. CDR1 SGDLS and CDR2 YYNGEE come from the germline V gene. The V and J ends lost 4 bases and 1 base respectively, with 14 bases between them. CDR3 in DNA: TGTGCCAGCAGCAAGAGGACAGAGACGAACACTGAAGCTTTCTTT. It encodes CASSKRTETNTEAFF.

This clonotype occurred many times. This chain connects TRBV5-1 to TRBJ1-3; weak D call: TRBD1 (5 bases). The V and J ends lost 2 bases and 2 bases respectively, with 11 bases between them. The CDR3 is 15 residues long. Per germline, CDR1 SGHRS and CDR2 YFSETQ. This CDR3 is CASSLLGGTGNTIYF. The DNA of the CDR3 is TGCGCCAGCAGCTTACTCGGGGGAACTGGAAACACCATATATTTT.

This clonotype occurred many times. The chain combines TRBV6-6 with TRBJ2-7; TRBD2 matches at 13 bases. This CDR3 has 15 residues. The V gene's germline CDR1 is MNHNY and CDR2 SVGAGI (reference sequence). The V gene end was trimmed by 4 bases and the J gene end by 4 bases; junction bases not matched to a gene: 4. CDR3 sequence reads: CASSWGTSGIYEQYF. In nucleotides, the CDR3 is TGTGCCAGCAGTTGGGGGACTAGCGGGATTTACGAGCAGTACTTC.

This clonotype has at least ten counts. The CDR3 sequence: CASGRGTDTQYF. The CDR3 bases are TGTGCCAGCGGCAGGGGCACAGATACGCAGTATTTT. The chain couples TRBV6-5 to TRBJ2-3; D is perhaps TRBD1 (5 bases). Looked up from germline, CDR1 is MNHEY and CDR2 is SVGAGI. V was shortened by 8 bases and J by 1 base, with 7 bases between the two germline ends. The CDR3 loop spans 12 amino acids.

This clonotype has a count of ten or more. This chain links TRBV18 with TRBJ2-2, with no clear D. V lost 1 base to trimming and J lost 5 bases, with 5 bases between them. The length of the CDR3 is 13 residues. The V gene's germline CDR1 is KGHSH and CDR2 LQKENI. The chain's CDR3 is CASSPQRTGELFF. CDR3 in DNA: TGTGCCAGCTCACCACAAAGGACCGGGGAGCTGTTTTTT.

This chain connects TRBV6-2 or TRBV6-3 to TRBJ2-6, with 8 bases matching TRBD2. The ends lost 6 bases at V and 5 bases at J; junction bases unmatched: 6. This CDR3 region has 15 residues. CDR1 is MNHEY, CDR2 SVGEGT, per germline. CDR3 coding DNA: TGTGCCAGCAGGCTAAGCGGGGGCCGGGCCAACGTCCTGACTTTC. Its translation is CASRLSGGRANVLTF.

This clonotype was counted ten times or more. The V and J genes are TRBV7-3 and TRBJ2-1; 11 bases are shared with TRBD1. Per the germline V gene, CDR1 is SGHTA and CDR2 is FQGTGA. The CDR3 runs 15 residues. J lost 7 bases, V lost 5 bases, and 7 bases had no gene match. Written as DNA, the CDR3 is TGTGCCAGCAGCCCCGGACAGGGGGCGGGGAATGAGCAGTTCTTC. This translates into CASSPGQGAGNEQFF.

For this clonotype: A much larger clone is a single base away; this may be a read error. V is TRBV27 and J is TRBJ1-2, with D unresolved. Germline lookup yields CDR1 MNHEY and CDR2 SMNVEV (reference sequence). V was shortened by 3 bases and J by 8 bases, with 13 bases between the two germline ends. The CDR3 has 13 residues. The CDR3 here is CASSFRTAGGYTF. In nucleotides, the CDR3 is TGTGCCAGCAGTTTTAGGACGGCGGGAGGCTACACCTTC.

Ten or more counts support this clonotype. The V gene is TRBV7-6, the J gene TRBJ2-5; 12 bases are a match to TRBD2. Losses at the gene ends were 0 bases for V and 5 bases for J; bases not matched to a gene: 4. The CDR3 runs to 16 residues. The V gene's germline CDR1 is SGHVS and CDR2 FNYEAQ. In DNA, the CDR3 is TGTGCCAGCAGCTTAGCCCGACTAGCGGGAGCGGAGACCCAGTACTTC. Translating gives CASSLARLAGAETQYF. The variable domain in full, completed from reference TRBV7-6 and TRBJ2-5, reads GAGVSQSPRYKVTKRGQDVALRCDPISGHVSLYWYRQALGQGPEFLTYFNYEAQQDKSGLPNDRFSAERPEGSISTLTIQRTEQRDSAMYRCASSLARLAGAETQYFGPGTRLLVL.

This clonotype was observed many times. The V and J genes are TRBV14 and TRBJ2-5; D call uncertain. The CDR3 is 14 amino acids. CDR1 and CDR2 from the germline V gene are SGHDN and FVKESK. V shed 1 base and J shed 7 bases, with 13 bases lying between them. The CDR3 bases are TGTGCCAGCAGCCAAGTCCTTCCGTCCGGGACCCAGTACTTC. Amino acids: CASSQVLPSGTQYF.

Of note for this clonotype: This sequence may be a read error, since a much larger clone differs from it by one base. The chain has TRBV19 and TRBJ1-3; D uncertain. The germline CDR1 and CDR2 sequences are LNHDA and SQIVND (reference sequence). V was clipped by 3 bases and J by 0 bases, with 9 bases between them. CDR3 length equals 15 residues. The CDR3 spells CASSMTSNSGNTIYF. The CDR3 DNA reads TGTGCCAGTAGTATGACATCCAACTCTGGAAACACCATATATTTT.

Turning to this clonotype: Just one base apart from a much larger clone, this may be a read error. This chain uses TRBV7-8 with TRBJ2-2; D gene uncertain. The length of the CDR3 is 15 residues. Germline-derived CDR1 and CDR2 are SGHVS and FQNEAQ. In nucleotides, the CDR3 is TGTGGCAGCAGCTTAGTAGTACAGAACACCGGGGAGCTGTTTTTT. Translated: CGSSLVVQNTGELFF.

In this sample, this clonotype turned up many times. The CDR3 DNA is TGTGCCATCAGGCCCAACAGGGGCGGCGAGTTCAATGAGCAGTTCTTC. It encodes CAIRPNRGGEFNEQFF. The rearrangement joins TRBV10-3 to TRBJ2-1; 7 nucleotides align to TRBD1. CDR1 is ENHRY, CDR2 SYGVKD, per germline. The CDR3 length is 16 residues. Trimming took 6 bases from V and 6 from J; bases not matched to a gene: 14.

This clonotype was seen at least ten times. This rearrangement joins TRBV7-9 to TRBJ2-5, with D unclear. V was clipped by 3 bases and J by 3 bases, with 5 bases between them. The CDR3 loop spans 12 amino acids. Germline V CDR1 and CDR2: SEHNR, FQNEAQ (reference sequence). The CDR3 spells CASSFAKETQYF. As DNA, the CDR3 is TGTGCCAGCAGCTTTGCCAAAGAGACCCAGTACTTC.

Many counts were recorded for this clonotype. The chain combines TRBV9 with TRBJ2-1, with 10 bases that match TRBD2. CDR1 and CDR2 from the germline V gene are SGDLS and YYNGEE. V lost 3 bases to trimming and J lost 8 bases; unmatched junction nucleotides: 11. CDR3 length equals 16 residues. The CDR3 spells CASSAGLAEEYYEQFF. Written as DNA, the CDR3 is TGTGCCAGCAGCGCTGGACTAGCGGAGGAGTACTATGAGCAGTTCTTC.

The chain is built from TRBV20-1 and TRBJ2-5; TRBD2 matches 12 bases. The CDR3 loop spans 15 amino acids. V lost 5 bases, J lost 4 bases, and 8 bases stayed unmatched. Germline V gene data show CDR1 as DFQATT and CDR2 as SNEGSKA (reference sequence). CDR3 protein: CSALRLAGEGETQYF. Here the CDR3 DNA reads TGCAGTGCTCTACGACTAGCGGGGGAGGGAGAGACCCAGTACTTC.